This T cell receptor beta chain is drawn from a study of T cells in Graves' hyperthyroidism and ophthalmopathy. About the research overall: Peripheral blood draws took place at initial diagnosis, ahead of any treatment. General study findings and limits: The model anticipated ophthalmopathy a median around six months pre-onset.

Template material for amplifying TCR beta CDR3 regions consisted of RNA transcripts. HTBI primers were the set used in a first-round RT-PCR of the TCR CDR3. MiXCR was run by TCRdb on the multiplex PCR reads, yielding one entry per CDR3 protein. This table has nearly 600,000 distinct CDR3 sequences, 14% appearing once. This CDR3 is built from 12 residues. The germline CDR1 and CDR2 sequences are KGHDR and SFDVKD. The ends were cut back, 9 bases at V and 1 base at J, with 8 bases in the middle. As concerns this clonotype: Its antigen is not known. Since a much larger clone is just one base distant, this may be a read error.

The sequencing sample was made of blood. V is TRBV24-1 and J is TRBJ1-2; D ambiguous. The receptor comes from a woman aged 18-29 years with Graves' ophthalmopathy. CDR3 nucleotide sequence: TGTGCCACCCGCGGGAATAACTATGGCTACACCTTC. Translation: CATRGNNYGYTF.